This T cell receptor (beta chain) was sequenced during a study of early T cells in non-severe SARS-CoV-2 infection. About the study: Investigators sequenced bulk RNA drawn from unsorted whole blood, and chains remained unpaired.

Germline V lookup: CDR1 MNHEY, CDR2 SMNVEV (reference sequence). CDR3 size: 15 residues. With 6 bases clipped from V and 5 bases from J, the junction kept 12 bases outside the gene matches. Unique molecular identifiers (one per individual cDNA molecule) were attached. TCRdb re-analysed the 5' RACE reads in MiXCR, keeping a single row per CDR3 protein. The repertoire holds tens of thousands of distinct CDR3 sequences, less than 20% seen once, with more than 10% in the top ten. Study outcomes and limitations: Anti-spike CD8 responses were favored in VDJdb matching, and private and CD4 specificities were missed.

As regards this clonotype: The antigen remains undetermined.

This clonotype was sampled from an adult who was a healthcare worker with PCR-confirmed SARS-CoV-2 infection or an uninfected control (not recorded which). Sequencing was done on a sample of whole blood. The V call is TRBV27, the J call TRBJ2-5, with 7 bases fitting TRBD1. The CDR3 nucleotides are TGTGCCAGCAGGAGAGACAGGGTCCTCACCGAGACCCAGTACTTC. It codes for CASRRDRVLTETQYF.